This T cell receptor (beta chain) was documented in a study of T-cell reconstitution after alpha-beta-depleted transplantation in children. Many counts were recorded for this clonotype. This CDR3 is 15 amino acids long. V lost 5 bases and J lost 2; bases outside the gene matches: 9. CDR1 is MNHEY, CDR2 SVGEGT, per germline. Preparing the TCRbeta library involved the use of unique molecular identifiers. Each CDR3 protein is one row after TCRdb ran MiXCR on the PCR reads. This table holds about 610,000 distinct CDR3 sequences, roughly a tenth found once. The clonotype comes from a human donor who donated a stem cell graft to a child with acute myeloid leukemia. The chain has TRBV6-2 or TRBV6-3 and TRBJ2-7; 7 bases align to TRBD1. The sample in question was PBMCs from the stem cell graft donor, obtained from the stem cell graft. The DNA for the CDR3 is TGTGCCAGCAGTACCTCCGGGACAGTCGCCTACGAGCAGTACTTC. Translating gives CASSTSGTVAYEQYF.